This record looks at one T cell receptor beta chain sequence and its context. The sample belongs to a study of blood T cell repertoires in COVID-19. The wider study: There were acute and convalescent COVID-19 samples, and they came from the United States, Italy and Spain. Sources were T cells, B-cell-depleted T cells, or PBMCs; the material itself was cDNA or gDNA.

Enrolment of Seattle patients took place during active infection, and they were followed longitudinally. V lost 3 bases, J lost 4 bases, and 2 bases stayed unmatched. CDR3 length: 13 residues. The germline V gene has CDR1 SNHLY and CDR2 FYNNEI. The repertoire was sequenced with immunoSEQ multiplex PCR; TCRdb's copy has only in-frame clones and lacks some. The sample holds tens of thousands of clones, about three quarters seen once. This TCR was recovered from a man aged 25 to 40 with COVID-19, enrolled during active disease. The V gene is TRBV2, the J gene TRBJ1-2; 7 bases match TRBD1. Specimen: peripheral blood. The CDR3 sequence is CASSETGSYGYTF. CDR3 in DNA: TGTGCCAGCAGTGAGACAGGGAGCTATGGCTACACCTTC.